The clone carrying this T cell receptor (beta chain) has a single count. This CDR3 region has 15 residues. V gave up 2 bases and J gave up 2 bases, with 12 bases separating them. Germline V gene sequence: CDR1 KGHSH, CDR2 LQKENI. These data are taken from a study of blood T cell repertoires in COVID-19. The overall study: Sites in the United States, Italy and Spain provided acute and convalescent COVID-19 samples. The analysed material was cDNA or gDNA that came from T cells, B-cell-depleted T cells, or PBMCs.

Original handling: The authors estimated nucleated cell counts from reference gene primer amplification. The protocol was immunoSEQ multiplex PCR, while the TCRdb copy is restricted to in-frame clones and leaves out a portion. V and J calls and clone size come straight from that table; D and trimming were deduced from the DNA. Of roughly 58,000 clones detected, roughly 80% appear once; the ten largest clones hold approximately 17%. The specimen sequenced was peripheral blood. The sequence was obtained from a man in his 70s with active COVID-19. This chain joins TRBV18 and TRBJ2-5; tentative D call: TRBD1 (5 bases). The CDR3, as DNA: TGTGCCAGCTCACCAAATAAAGGGGATCAAGAGACCCAGTACTTC. As protein: CASSPNKGDQETQYF. The full variable domain, in which reference TRBV18 and TRBJ2-5 provide the parts outside the CDR3, is NAGVMQNPRHLVRRRGQEARLRCSPMKGHSHVYWYRQLPEEGLKFMVYLQKENIIDESGMPKERFSAEFPKEGPSILRIQQVVRGDSAAYFCASSPNKGDQETQYFGPGTRLLVL.